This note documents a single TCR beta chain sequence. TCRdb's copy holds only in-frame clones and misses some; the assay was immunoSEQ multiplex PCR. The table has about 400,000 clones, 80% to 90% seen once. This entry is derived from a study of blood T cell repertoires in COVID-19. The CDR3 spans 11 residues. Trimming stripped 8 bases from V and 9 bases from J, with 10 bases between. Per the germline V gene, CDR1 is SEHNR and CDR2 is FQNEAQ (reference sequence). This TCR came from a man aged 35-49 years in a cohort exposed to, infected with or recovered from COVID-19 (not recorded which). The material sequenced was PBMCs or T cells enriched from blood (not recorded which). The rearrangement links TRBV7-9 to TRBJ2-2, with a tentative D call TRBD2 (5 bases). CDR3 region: CASSAGRELFF. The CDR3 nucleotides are TGTGCCAGCTCGGCGGGTCGGGAGCTGTTTTTT. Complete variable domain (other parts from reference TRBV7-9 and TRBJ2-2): DTGVSQNPRHKITKRGQNVTFRCDPISEHNRLYWYRQTLGQGPEFLTYFQNEAQLEKSRLLSDRFSAERPKGSFSTLEIQRTEQGDSAMYLCASSAGRELFFGEGSRLTVL.